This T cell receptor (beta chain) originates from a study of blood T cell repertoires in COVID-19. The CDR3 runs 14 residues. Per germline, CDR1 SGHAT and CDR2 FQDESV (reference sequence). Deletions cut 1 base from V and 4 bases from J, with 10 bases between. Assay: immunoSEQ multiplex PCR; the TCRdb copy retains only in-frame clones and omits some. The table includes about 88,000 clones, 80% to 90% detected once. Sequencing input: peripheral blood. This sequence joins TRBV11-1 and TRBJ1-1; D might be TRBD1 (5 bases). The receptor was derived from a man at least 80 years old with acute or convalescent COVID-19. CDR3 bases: TGTGCCAGCAGCTTAGATCGGGGGGGCACTGAAGCTTTCTTT. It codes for CASSLDRGGTEAFF.